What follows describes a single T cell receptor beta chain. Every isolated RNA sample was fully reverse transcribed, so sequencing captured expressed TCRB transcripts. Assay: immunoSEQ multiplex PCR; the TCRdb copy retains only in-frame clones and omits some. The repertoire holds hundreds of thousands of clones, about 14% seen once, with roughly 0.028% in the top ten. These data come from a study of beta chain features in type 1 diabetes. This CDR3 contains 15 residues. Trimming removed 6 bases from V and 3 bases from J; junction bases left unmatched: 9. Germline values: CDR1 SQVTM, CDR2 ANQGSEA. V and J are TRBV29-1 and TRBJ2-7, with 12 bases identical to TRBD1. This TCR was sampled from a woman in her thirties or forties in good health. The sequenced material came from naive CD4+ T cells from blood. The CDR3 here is CSVGTGGITFYEQYF. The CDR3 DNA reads TGCAGCGTGGGGACAGGGGGCATTACATTCTACGAGCAGTACTTC.